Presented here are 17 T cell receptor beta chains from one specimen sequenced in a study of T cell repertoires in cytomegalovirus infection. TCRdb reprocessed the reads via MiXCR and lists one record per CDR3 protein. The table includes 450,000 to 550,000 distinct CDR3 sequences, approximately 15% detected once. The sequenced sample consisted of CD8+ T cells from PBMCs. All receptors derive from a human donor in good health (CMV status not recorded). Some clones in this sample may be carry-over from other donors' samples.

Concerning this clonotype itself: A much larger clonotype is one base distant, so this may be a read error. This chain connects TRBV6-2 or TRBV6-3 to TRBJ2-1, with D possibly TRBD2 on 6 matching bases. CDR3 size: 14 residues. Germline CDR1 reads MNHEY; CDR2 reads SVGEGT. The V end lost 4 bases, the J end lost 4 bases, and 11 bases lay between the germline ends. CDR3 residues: CASSSGVGYNEQFF. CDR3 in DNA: TGTGCCAGCAGTTCGGGGGTGGGATACAATGAGCAGTTCTTC.

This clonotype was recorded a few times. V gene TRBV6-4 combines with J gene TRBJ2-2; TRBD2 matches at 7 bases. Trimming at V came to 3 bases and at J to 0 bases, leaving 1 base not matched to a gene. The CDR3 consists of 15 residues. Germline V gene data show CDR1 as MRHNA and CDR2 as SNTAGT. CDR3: CASSESGANTGELFF. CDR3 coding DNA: TGTGCCAGCAGTGAAAGCGGGGCGAACACCGGGGAGCTGTTTTTT.

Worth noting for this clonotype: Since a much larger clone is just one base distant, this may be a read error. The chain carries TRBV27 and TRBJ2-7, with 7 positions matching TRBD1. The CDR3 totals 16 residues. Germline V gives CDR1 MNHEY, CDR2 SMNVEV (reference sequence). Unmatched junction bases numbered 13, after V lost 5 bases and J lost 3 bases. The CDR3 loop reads CASSLTPDRNVYEQYF. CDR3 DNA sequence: TGTGCCAGCAGTCTTACCCCGGACAGGAACGTCTACGAGCAGTACTTC.

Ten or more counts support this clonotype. For the CDR3, the DNA is TGTGCCAGCAGCTTGAAGGCTAGTAACTACAATGAGCAGTTCTTC. Translated, it gives CASSLKASNYNEQFF. The V call is TRBV7-9, the J call TRBJ2-1; D gene ambiguous. Trimming shortened V by 3 bases and J by 3 bases, and 12 bases separated the two germline ends. The CDR3 consists of 15 residues. Germline assignment: CDR1 SEHNR and CDR2 FQNEAQ (reference sequence).

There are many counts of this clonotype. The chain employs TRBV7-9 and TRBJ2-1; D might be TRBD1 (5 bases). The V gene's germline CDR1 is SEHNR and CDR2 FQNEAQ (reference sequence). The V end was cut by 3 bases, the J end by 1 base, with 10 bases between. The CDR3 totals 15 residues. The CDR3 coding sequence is TGTGCCAGCAGCTTCGGCAGGGCTTCCTACAATGAGCAGTTCTTC. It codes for CASSFGRASYNEQFF. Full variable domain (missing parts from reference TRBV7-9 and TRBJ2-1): DTGVSQNPRHKITKRGQNVTFRCDPISEHNRLYWYRQTLGQGPEFLTYFQNEAQLEKSRLLSDRFSAERPKGSFSTLEIQRTEQGDSAMYLCASSFGRASYNEQFFGPGTRLTVL.

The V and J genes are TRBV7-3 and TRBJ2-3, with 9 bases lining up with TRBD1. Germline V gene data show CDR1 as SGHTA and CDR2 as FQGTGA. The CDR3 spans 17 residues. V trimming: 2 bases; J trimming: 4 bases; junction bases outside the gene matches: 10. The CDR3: CASSLSGQGRSSDTQYF. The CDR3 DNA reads TGTGCCAGCAGCTTATCAGGACAGGGGCGATCATCAGATACGCAGTATTTT.

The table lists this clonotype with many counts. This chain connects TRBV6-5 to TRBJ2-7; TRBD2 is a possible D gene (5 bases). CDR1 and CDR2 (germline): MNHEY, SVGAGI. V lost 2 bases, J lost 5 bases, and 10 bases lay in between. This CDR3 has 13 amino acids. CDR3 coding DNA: TGTGCCAGCAGTTACGACGGGGTAGACGAGCAGTACTTC. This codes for CASSYDGVDEQYF.

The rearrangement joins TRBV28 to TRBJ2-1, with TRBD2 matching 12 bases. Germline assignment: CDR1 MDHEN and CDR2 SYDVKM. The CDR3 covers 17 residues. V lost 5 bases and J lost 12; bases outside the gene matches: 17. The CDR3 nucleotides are TGTGCCAGCAGTACCCCTCGACTAGCGGGAGCGTCAGGAGTGCAGTTCTTC. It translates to CASSTPRLAGASGVQFF. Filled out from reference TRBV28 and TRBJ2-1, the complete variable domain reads DVKVTQSSRYLVKRTGEKVFLECVQDMDHENMFWYRQDPGLGLRLIYFSYDVKMKEKGDIPEGYSVSREKKERFSLILESASTNQTSMYLCASSTPRLAGASGVQFFGPGTRLTVL.

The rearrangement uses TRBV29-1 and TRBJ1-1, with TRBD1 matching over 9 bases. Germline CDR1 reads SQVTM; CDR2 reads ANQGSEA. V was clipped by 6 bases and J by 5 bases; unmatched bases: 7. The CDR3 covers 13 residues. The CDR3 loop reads CSVNRGRGTEAFF. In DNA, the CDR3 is TGCAGCGTAAACAGGGGGCGCGGTACTGAAGCTTTCTTT.

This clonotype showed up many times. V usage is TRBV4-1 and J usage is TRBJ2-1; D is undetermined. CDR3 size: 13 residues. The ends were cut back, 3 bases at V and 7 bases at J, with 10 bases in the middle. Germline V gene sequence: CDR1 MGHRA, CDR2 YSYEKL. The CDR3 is CASSQEIWNEQFF. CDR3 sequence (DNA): TGCGCCAGCAGCCAGGAGATTTGGAATGAGCAGTTCTTC.

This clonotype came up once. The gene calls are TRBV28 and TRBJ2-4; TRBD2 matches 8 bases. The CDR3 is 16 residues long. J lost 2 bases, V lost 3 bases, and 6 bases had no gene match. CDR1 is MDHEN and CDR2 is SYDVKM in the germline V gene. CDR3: CASSFFTGGPKNIQYF. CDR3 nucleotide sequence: TGTGCCAGCAGTTTCTTCACGGGAGGGCCCAAAAACATTCAGTACTTC.

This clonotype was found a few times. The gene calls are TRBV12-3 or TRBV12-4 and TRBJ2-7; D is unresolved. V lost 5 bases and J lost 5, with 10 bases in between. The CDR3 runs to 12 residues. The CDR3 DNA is TGTGCCAGCAGTCCGTTAAGCCACGAGCAGTACTTC. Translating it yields CASSPLSHEQYF.

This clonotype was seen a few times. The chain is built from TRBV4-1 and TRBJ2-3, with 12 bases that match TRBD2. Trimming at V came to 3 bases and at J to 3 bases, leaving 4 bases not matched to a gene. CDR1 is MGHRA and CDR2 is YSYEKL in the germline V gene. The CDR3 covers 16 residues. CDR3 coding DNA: TGCGCCAGCAGCCAGAGCACTAGCGGGAGGACAGATACGCAGTATTTT. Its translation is CASSQSTSGRTDTQYF.

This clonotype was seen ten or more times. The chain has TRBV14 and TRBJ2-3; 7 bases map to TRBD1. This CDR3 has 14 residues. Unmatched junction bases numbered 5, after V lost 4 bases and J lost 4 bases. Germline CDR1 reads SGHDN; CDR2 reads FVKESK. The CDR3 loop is CASSPDRDADTQYF. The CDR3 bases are TGTGCCAGCAGCCCCGACAGGGACGCAGATACGCAGTATTTT.

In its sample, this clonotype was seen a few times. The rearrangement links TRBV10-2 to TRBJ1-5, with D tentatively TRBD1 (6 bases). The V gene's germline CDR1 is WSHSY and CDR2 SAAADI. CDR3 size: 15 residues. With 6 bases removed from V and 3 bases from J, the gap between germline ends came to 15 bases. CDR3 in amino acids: CASRGGTNFNQPQHF. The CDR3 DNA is TGCGCCAGCAGGGGGGGGACAAACTTCAATCAGCCCCAGCATTTT.

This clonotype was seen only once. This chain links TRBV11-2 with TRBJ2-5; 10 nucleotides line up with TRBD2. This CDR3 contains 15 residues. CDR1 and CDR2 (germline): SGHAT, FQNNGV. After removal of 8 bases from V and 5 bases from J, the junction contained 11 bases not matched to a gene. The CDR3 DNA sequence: TGTGCCAGCCGCGGGCTAGCGGGAGTTGGTGAGACCCAGTACTTC. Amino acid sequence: CASRGLAGVGETQYF. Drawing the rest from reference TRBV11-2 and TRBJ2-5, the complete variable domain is EAGVAQSPRYKIIEKRQSVAFWCNPISGHATLYWYQQILGQGPKLLIQFQNNGVVDDSQLPKDRFSAERLKGVDSTLKIQPAKLEDSAVYLCASRGLAGVGETQYFGPGTRLLVL.

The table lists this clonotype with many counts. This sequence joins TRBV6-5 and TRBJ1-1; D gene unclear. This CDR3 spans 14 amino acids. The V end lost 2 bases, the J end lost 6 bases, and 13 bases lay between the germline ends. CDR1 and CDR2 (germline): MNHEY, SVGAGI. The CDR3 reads CASSYVTRLSEAFF. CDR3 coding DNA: TGTGCCAGCAGTTACGTTACCAGGCTTTCTGAAGCTTTCTTT.